These 20 T cell receptor beta chains came from one sample sequenced in a study of blood T cell repertoires in COVID-19. Only in-frame clones appear in the TCRdb table, and some are missing; sequencing was by immunoSEQ multiplex PCR. Of 300,000 to 400,000 clones listed, around 89% are singletons. Material for sequencing was PBMCs or T cells enriched from blood (not recorded which). These receptor sequences come from a woman aged 18-35 years who had recovered from COVID-19.

The chain combines TRBV3-1 (or the pseudogene TRBV3-2) with TRBJ2-7; possible D gene TRBD1, 6 bases. Per the germline V gene, CDR1 is LGHDT and CDR2 is YNNKEL (reference sequence). Trimming cost V 8 bases and J 1 base, with 12 bases left between them. The CDR3 spans 13 residues. CDR3 loop: CASGQGISYEQYF. The CDR3 nucleotides read TGTGCCAGCGGGCAGGGGATTTCCTACGAGCAGTACTTC.

The V call is TRBV5-4, the J call TRBJ2-2, with D tentatively TRBD1 (6 bases). Trimming removed 4 bases at V and 2 bases at J, with 12 bases between. CDR3 length: 15 amino acids. Germline V CDR1 and CDR2: SGHNT, YYREEE (reference sequence). CDR3 region: CASSRMDSNTGELFF. DNA for the CDR3: TGTGCCAGCAGCAGGATGGACAGCAACACCGGGGAGCTGTTTTTT.

This chain links TRBV4-3 with TRBJ2-7; 8 bases agree with TRBD2. Germline-derived CDR1 and CDR2 are LGHNA and YSLEER. V lost 4 bases and J lost 0; bases outside the gene matches: 5. The CDR3 sequence is 15 residues long. The CDR3 DNA reads as TGCGCCAGCAGCCGAGATAGCGGGGCCTCCTACGAGCAGTACTTC. Translating it yields CASSRDSGASYEQYF.

V and J are TRBV7-2 and TRBJ2-7; TRBD2 aligns across 9 bases. The CDR3 sequence is 15 residues long. Germline V gene lookup returns CDR1 SGHTA and CDR2 FQGNSA. Trimming removed 4 bases from V and 1 base from J; junction bases left unmatched: 5. The CDR3 protein is CASSSTSGPSYEQYF. CDR3 nucleotides: TGTGCCAGCAGCTCGACTAGCGGACCGTCCTACGAGCAGTACTTC.

This clone was found once. The chain combines TRBV7-9 with TRBJ1-5, with 7 bases matching TRBD1. V lost 5 bases to trimming and J lost 7 bases; unmatched junction nucleotides: 17. Germline CDR1 SEHNR, CDR2 FQNEAQ (reference sequence). The CDR3 spans 17 residues. CDR3: CASSPHEGAQSDQPQHF. The CDR3, as DNA: TGTGCCAGCAGCCCGCACGAGGGGGCCCAATCGGACCAGCCCCAGCATTTT. The variable domain in full, with the rest retrieved from reference TRBV7-9 and TRBJ1-5, is DTGVSQNPRHKITKRGQNVTFRCDPISEHNRLYWYRQTLGQGPEFLTYFQNEAQLEKSRLLSDRFSAERPKGSFSTLEIQRTEQGDSAMYLCASSPHEGAQSDQPQHFGDGTRLSIL.

The rearrangement joins TRBV5-8 to TRBJ1-1; perhaps TRBD1 as D (5 bases). CDR3 length: 16 amino acids. V gave up 2 bases and J gave up 1 base, with 15 bases separating them. CDR1 is SGHTS and CDR2 is YDEGEE in the germline V gene. CDR3 protein: CASSFTAGGENTEAFF. The DNA for the CDR3 is TGTGCCAGCAGCTTCACGGCCGGGGGAGAGAACACTGAAGCTTTCTTT.

The CDR3 here is CASSGVAANTGELFF. CDR3 sequence (DNA): TGTGCCAGCAGTGGGGTAGCGGCTAACACCGGGGAGCTGTTTTTT. The J gene is TRBJ2-2, the V gene TRBV6-2 or TRBV6-3, with TRBD2 as a possible D gene (6 bases). The CDR3 runs to 15 residues. Germline CDR1 MNHEY, CDR2 SVGEGT. The ends were cut back, 5 bases at V and 2 bases at J, with 12 bases in the middle.

The J gene is TRBJ2-5, the V gene TRBV6-5; 8 nucleotides match TRBD1. The CDR3 extends over 16 amino acids. Losses at the gene ends were 0 bases for V and 5 bases for J; bases not matched to a gene: 8. Germline values: CDR1 MNHEY, CDR2 SVGAGI. The CDR3 DNA follows: TGTGCCAGCAGTTACTCCGGGACAGGAGGAGGGGAGACCCAGTACTTC. This translates into CASSYSGTGGGETQYF.

The sample holds one count of this clone. J is TRBJ1-1 and V is TRBV24-1; D gene ambiguous. Germline CDR1 and CDR2: KGHDR and SFDVKD. This CDR3 is 15 amino acids long. V shed 2 bases and J shed 4 bases, with 13 bases lying between them. CDR3 amino acids: CATSDSAERITEAFF. CDR3 DNA sequence: TGTGCCACCAGTGATTCTGCGGAGAGAATCACTGAAGCTTTCTTT.

This chain joins TRBV5-1 and TRBJ2-4; D remains unclear. V lost 2 bases, J lost 1 base, and 13 bases lay in between. The CDR3 is 16 amino acids. CDR1 and CDR2 (germline): SGHRS, YFSETQ. The CDR3 nucleotides are TGCGCCAGCAGCTTCAACCATGACACGGCCAAAAACATTCAGTACTTC. Its protein product is CASSFNHDTAKNIQYF. Looking up the rest from reference TRBV5-1 and TRBJ2-4 gives the full variable domain: KAGVTQTPRYLIKTRGQQVTLSCSPISGHRSVSWYQQTPGQGLQFLFEYFSETQRNKGNFPGRFSGRQFSNSRSEMNVSTLELGDSALYLCASSFNHDTAKNIQYFGAGTRLSVL.

V is TRBV19 and J is TRBJ1-2, with D hard to call. The germline V gene encodes CDR1 LNHDA and CDR2 SQIVND (reference sequence). The CDR3 has 14 amino acids. V lost 0 bases to trimming and J lost 2 bases, with 7 bases between them. CDR3 region: CASSIDTGNYGYTF. CDR3 nucleotides: TGTGCCAGTAGTATAGATACGGGAAACTATGGCTACACCTTC.

The chain employs TRBV27 and TRBJ2-4, with 9 nucleotides matching TRBD2. This CDR3 region has 15 residues. The V and J ends lost 8 bases and 0 bases, in that order; junction bases with no gene match: 5. Germline CDR1 MNHEY, CDR2 SMNVEV (reference sequence). This chain's CDR3 is CASSAGGKAKNIQYF. The CDR3 DNA reads TGTGCCAGCTCAGCGGGGGGTAAAGCCAAAAACATTCAGTACTTC.

The rearrangement uses TRBV29-1 and TRBJ2-7; D might be TRBD2 (5 bases). The CDR3 length is 12 residues. Per the germline V gene, CDR1 is SQVTM and CDR2 is ANQGSEA. V was cut by 0 bases and J by 7 bases, with 10 bases left in between. The CDR3 bases are TGCAGCGTTGAAGACTGGACTTGGGAGCAGTACTTC. Translation gives CSVEDWTWEQYF.

The rearrangement links TRBV18 to TRBJ2-7, with D possibly matching TRBD2 (6 bases). The CDR3 length is 15 residues. The V and J ends lost 4 bases and 8 bases respectively, with 21 bases between them. Germline CDR1 KGHSH, CDR2 LQKENI. The CDR3 reads CASSQTEGTATQQYF. CDR3 nucleotide sequence: TGTGCCAGCTCACAAACGGAGGGGACGGCAACTCAGCAGTACTTC.

The chain is built from TRBV28 and TRBJ1-3; D gene unclear. The CDR3 runs to 13 residues. From germline, CDR1 is MDHEN and CDR2 SYDVKM. Trimming removed 6 bases at V and 1 base at J, with 7 bases between. The CDR3 DNA reads TGTGCCAGCAGCCTCCCGTCTGGAAACACCATATATTTT. Protein sequence: CASSLPSGNTIYF. The entire variable domain, with the rest obtained from reference TRBV28 and TRBJ1-3, is as follows: DVKVTQSSRYLVKRTGEKVFLECVQDMDHENMFWYRQDPGLGLRLIYFSYDVKMKEKGDIPEGYSVSREKKERFSLILESASTNQTSMYLCASSLPSGNTIYFGEGSWLTVV.

The chain couples TRBV18 to TRBJ1-1; D is undetermined. CDR1 and CDR2 (germline): KGHSH, LQKENI. Trimming shortened V by 10 bases and J by 11 bases, and 29 bases separated the two germline ends. The CDR3 spans 15 residues. CDR3 nucleotide sequence: TGTGCCACCTCTAGCGAGCATTCCCCCCGGTTAGAGGCTTTCTTT. Encoded protein: CATSSEHSPRLEAFF.

This sequence joins TRBV10-3 and TRBJ1-2, with D perhaps TRBD1 (6 bases). CDR1 and CDR2 from the germline V gene are ENHRY and SYGVKD. The CDR3 has 14 amino acids. The V end was cut by 10 bases, the J end by 3 bases, with 18 bases between. The CDR3 loop is CASRLGGGDYGYTF. CDR3 nucleotide sequence: TGTGCCAGCCGTCTCGGAGGGGGGGACTATGGCTACACCTTC.

This chain connects TRBV19 to TRBJ1-6, with TRBD1 matching 9 bases. The V gene end was trimmed by 7 bases and the J gene end by 6 bases; junction bases not matched to a gene: 7. The germline V gene has CDR1 LNHDA and CDR2 SQIVND (reference sequence). The CDR3 runs 15 residues. The CDR3 region is CASTLMTGGNSPLHF. The DNA for the CDR3 is TGTGCCAGTACCCTTATGACAGGGGGTAATTCACCCCTCCACTTT.

The V and J genes are TRBV30 and TRBJ1-1; 9 bases are a match to TRBD1. The V gene's germline CDR1 is GTSNPN and CDR2 SVGIG (reference sequence). Unmatched junction bases numbered 7, after V lost 4 bases and J lost 7 bases. The CDR3 consists of 13 residues. In nucleotides, the CDR3 is TGTGCCTGGACCGGGACAGGGTCCGGTGAAGCTTTCTTT. Protein: CAWTGTGSGEAFF.

This chain links TRBV25-1 with TRBJ2-6; D is perhaps TRBD1 (6 bases). V lost 0 bases to trimming and J lost 2 bases, with 8 bases between them. The CDR3 has 16 amino acids. The germline CDR1 and CDR2 sequences are MGHDK and SYGVNS. CDR3 nucleotides: TGTGCCAGCAGTGAATATGAGGGGGCTGGGGCCAACGTCCTGACTTTC. Translated, it gives CASSEYEGAGANVLTF.